The 13 T cell receptor beta chains below were found in one sample sequenced in a study of T cell changes during pregnancy in multiple sclerosis (dated by TCRdb to the late 2010s). The library was prepared using the immunoSEQ multiplex PCR assay. TCRdb took this table from immuneACCESS and kept in-frame rearrangements with V and J called. Such tables lack part of the clones; where checked against another copy, unresolved V genes explain under half of the gap, and the rest is unexplained. This sample is represented by 60,000 to 85,000 clones; roughly 90% of them were singletons. The leading ten clones occupy around 1.4% of the sample. The input for sequencing was peripheral blood, taken in the second trimester of pregnancy. All receptors come from a female donor with multiple sclerosis, enrolled in a pregnancy study.

The chain uses TRBV23-1 and TRBJ1-1, with 9 bases fitting TRBD1. TRBV23-1 is assigned to the ORF class and has an uncertain function. After removal of 3 bases from V and 5 bases from J, the junction contained 10 bases not matched to a gene. The CDR3 runs 16 residues. The CDR3 sequence: CASSHRSQGARTEAFF. The CDR3, as DNA: TGCGCCAGCAGTCACCGGTCACAGGGGGCGAGAACTGAAGCTTTCTTT.

The chain employs TRBV9 and TRBJ2-3, with TRBD1 matching over 9 bases. CDR1 SGDLS and CDR2 YYNGEE come from the germline V gene. Trimming at V came to 2 bases and at J to 4 bases, leaving 5 bases not matched to a gene. The CDR3 length is 15 residues. CDR3 in amino acids: CASSVGQGGSDTQYF. The CDR3 region has the DNA TGTGCCAGCAGCGTGGGACAGGGCGGCTCAGATACGCAGTATTTT. Together with reference TRBV9 and TRBJ2-3, the CDR3 gives the full variable domain: DSGVTQTPKHLITATGQRVTLRCSPRSGDLSVYWYQQSLDQGLQFLIQYYNGEERAKGNILERFSAQQFPDLHSELNLSSLELGDSALYFCASSVGQGGSDTQYFGPGTRLTVL.

The chain has TRBV7-9 and TRBJ2-6; TRBD1 matches at 7 bases. The CDR3 length is 15 residues. The germline CDR1 and CDR2 sequences are SEHNR and FQNEAQ (reference sequence). The ends lost 5 bases at V and 4 bases at J; junction bases unmatched: 5. CDR3 nucleotides: TGTGCCAGCAGCCTGACAGGGAGCGGGGCCAACGTCCTGACTTTC. Translated, it gives CASSLTGSGANVLTF.

V usage is TRBV5-6 and J usage is TRBJ1-4; D might be TRBD1 (5 bases). The germline gives CDR1 SGHDT, CDR2 YYEEEE. V was trimmed by 0 bases and J by 7 bases, leaving 13 bases between them. This CDR3 comprises 15 residues. The CDR3 loop is CASSLGQGSVEKLFF. DNA for the CDR3: TGTGCCAGCAGCTTGGGGCAGGGTTCAGTTGAAAAACTGTTTTTT. Based on the CDR3 plus reference TRBV5-6 and TRBJ1-4, the full variable domain is DAGVTQSPTHLIKTRGQQVTLRCSPKSGHDTVSWYQQALGQGPQFIFQYYEEEERQRGNFPDRFSGHQFPNYSSELNVNALLLGDSALYLCASSLGQGSVEKLFFGSGTQLSVL.

V and J are TRBV18 and TRBJ2-7; 7 positions match TRBD1. The germline CDR1 and CDR2 sequences are KGHSH and LQKENI. V was pared by 2 bases and J by 2 bases, with 6 bases of the junction left unmatched. The CDR3 length is 15 residues. The CDR3 DNA reads TGTGCCAGCTCACCAGGGCAGGGGGAAGCCTACGAGCAGTACTTC. Amino acid sequence: CASSPGQGEAYEQYF.

CDR3 amino acids: CSGRNQRQETQYF. CDR3 DNA: TGCAGCGGGCGGAACCAGAGACAAGAGACCCAGTACTTC. V and J are TRBV29-1 and TRBJ2-5; no clear D. This CDR3 is 13 amino acids long. V dropped 7 bases and J dropped 2 bases, with 14 bases sitting between them. Germline V gene sequence: CDR1 SQVTM, CDR2 ANQGSEA.

V usage is TRBV6-1 and J usage is TRBJ1-5; 7 bases are shared with TRBD1. The CDR3 sequence is 16 residues long. With 3 bases clipped from V and 8 bases from J, the junction kept 13 bases outside the gene matches. Germline V gives CDR1 MNHNS, CDR2 SASEGT. This chain's CDR3 is CASSDFSRGTAKPQHF. DNA for the CDR3: TGTGCCAGCAGTGATTTCTCCAGGGGGACGGCGAAGCCCCAGCATTTT.

V is TRBV18 and J is TRBJ1-5, with D perhaps TRBD1 (5 bases). This CDR3 has 15 residues. V gave up 0 bases and J gave up 6 bases, with 12 bases separating them. Per the germline V gene, CDR1 is KGHSH and CDR2 is LQKENI. DNA for the CDR3: TGTGCCAGCTCACCACCGGGGGGAATGACTCAGCCCCAGCATTTT. This sequence encodes CASSPPGGMTQPQHF.

The chain couples TRBV6-5 to TRBJ2-7; D remains ambiguous. Germline values: CDR1 MNHEY, CDR2 SVGAGI. This CDR3 has 13 amino acids. V was cut by 2 bases and J by 2 bases, with 7 bases left in between. CDR3 in DNA: TGTGCCAGCAGTTACCCCGGAGCCTACGAGCAGTACTTC. Protein product: CASSYPGAYEQYF.

The V gene is TRBV29-1, the J gene TRBJ1-1; tentatively, D is TRBD1 (6 bases). Germline-derived CDR1 and CDR2 are SQVTM and ANQGSEA. The CDR3 is 13 amino acids. The V and J ends lost 4 bases and 4 bases respectively, with 13 bases between them. The CDR3 loop reads CSVGTGIVTEAFF. The CDR3, as DNA: TGCAGCGTTGGAACAGGGATCGTCACTGAAGCTTTCTTT.

The chain couples TRBV7-8 to TRBJ2-7; the match to TRBD2 covers 8 bases. Germline trimming cut 1 base from V and 2 bases from J; bases unmatched to any gene: 7. Per germline, CDR1 SGHVS and CDR2 FQNEAQ. CDR3 length equals 16 residues. CDR3 sequence (DNA): TGTGCCAGCAGCTTAGGCTCTAGCGGGTCAGCCTACGAGCAGTACTTC. It specifies CASSLGSSGSAYEQYF.

The rearrangement joins TRBV5-6 to TRBJ2-7; D might be TRBD2 (5 bases). The V gene lost 0 bases and the J gene lost 5 bases, with 15 bases spanning the gap. The CDR3 loop spans 15 amino acids. Germline V lookup: CDR1 SGHDT, CDR2 YYEEEE. This chain's CDR3 is CASSLAGISFHEQYF. The DNA for the CDR3 is TGTGCCAGCAGCTTGGCGGGGATCTCCTTCCACGAGCAGTACTTC.

V is TRBV11-2 and J is TRBJ1-5; D remains ambiguous. Germline V gives CDR1 SGHAT, CDR2 FQNNGV. The CDR3 consists of 12 residues. Deletions cut 3 bases from V and 6 bases from J, with 6 bases between. In nucleotides, the CDR3 is TGTGCCAGCAGCTTTCTACGTCAGCCCCAGCATTTT. Its translation: CASSFLRQPQHF.